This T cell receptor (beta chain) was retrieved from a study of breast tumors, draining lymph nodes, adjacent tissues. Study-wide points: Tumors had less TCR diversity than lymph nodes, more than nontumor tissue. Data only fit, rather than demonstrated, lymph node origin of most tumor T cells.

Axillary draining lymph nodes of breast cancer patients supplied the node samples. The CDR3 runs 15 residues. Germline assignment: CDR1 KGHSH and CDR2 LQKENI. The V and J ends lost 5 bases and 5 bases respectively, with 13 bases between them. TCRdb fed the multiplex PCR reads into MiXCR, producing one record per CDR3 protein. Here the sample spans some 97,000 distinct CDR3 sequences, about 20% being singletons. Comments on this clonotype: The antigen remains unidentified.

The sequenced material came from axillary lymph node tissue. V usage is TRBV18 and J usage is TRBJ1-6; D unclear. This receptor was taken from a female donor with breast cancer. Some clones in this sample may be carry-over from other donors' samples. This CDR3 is CASSVNRDHNSPLHF. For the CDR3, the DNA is TGTGCCAGCTCAGTCAACAGAGACCATAATTCACCCCTCCACTTT.